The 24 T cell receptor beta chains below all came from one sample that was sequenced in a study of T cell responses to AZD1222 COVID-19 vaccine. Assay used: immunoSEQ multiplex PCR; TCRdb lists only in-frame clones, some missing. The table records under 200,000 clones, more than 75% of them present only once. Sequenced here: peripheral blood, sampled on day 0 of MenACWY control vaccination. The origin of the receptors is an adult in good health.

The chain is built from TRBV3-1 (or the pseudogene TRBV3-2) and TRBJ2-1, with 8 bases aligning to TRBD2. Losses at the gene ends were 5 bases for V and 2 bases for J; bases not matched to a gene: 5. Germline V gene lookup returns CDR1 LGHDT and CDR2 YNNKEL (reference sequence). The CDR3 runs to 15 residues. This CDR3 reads CASSYSGGPYNEQFF. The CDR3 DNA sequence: TGTGCCAGCAGCTACAGCGGGGGACCCTACAATGAGCAGTTCTTC.

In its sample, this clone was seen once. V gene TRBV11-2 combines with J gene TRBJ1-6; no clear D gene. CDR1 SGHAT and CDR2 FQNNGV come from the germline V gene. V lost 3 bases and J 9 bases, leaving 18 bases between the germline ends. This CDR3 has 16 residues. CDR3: CASSLQEIFDGSPLHF. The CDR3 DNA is TGTGCCAGCAGCTTGCAAGAGATTTTTGACGGTTCACCCCTCCACTTT.

CDR3 in amino acids: CASRWVPSRNTEAFF. DNA for the CDR3: TGTGCAAGTCGCTGGGTCCCCAGCCGTAACACTGAAGCTTTCTTT. The chain combines TRBV12-2 with TRBJ1-1. TRBV12-2 is termed a pseudogene. This CDR3 comprises 15 residues.

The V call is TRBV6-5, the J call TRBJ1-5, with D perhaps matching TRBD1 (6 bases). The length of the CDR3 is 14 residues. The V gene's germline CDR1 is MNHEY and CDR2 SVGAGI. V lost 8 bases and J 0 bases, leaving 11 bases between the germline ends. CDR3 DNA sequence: TGTGCCAGCGCACAGGGCGATAGCAATCAGCCCCAGCATTTT. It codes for CASAQGDSNQPQHF.

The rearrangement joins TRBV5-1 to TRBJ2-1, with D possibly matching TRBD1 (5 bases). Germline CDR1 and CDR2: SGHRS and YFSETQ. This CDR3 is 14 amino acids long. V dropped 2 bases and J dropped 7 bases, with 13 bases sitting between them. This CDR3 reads CASSLRAGLNEQFF. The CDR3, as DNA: TGCGCCAGCAGCTTAAGGGCAGGGTTGAATGAGCAGTTCTTC. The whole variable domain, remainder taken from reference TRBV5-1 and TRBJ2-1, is KAGVTQTPRYLIKTRGQQVTLSCSPISGHRSVSWYQQTPGQGLQFLFEYFSETQRNKGNFPGRFSGRQFSNSRSEMNVSTLELGDSALYLCASSLRAGLNEQFFGPGTRLTVL.

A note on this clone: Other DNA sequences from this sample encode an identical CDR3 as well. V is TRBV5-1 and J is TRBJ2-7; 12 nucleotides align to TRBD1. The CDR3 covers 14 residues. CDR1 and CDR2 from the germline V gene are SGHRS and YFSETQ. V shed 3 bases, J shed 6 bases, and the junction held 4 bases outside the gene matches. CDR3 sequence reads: CASSSGTGGLEQYF. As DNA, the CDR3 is TGCGCCAGCAGCTCCGGGACAGGGGGCCTCGAGCAGTACTTC.

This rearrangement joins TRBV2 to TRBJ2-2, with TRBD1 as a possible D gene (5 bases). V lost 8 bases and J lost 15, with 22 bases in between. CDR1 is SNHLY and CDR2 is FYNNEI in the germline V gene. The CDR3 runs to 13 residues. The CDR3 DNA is TGTGCCAGCCAGCGACTTGGGGCTAACTCGATGTTTTTT. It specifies CASQRLGANSMFF. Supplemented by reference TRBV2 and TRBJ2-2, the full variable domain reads EPEVTQTPSHQVTQMGQEVILRCVPISNHLYFYWYRQILGQKVEFLVSFYNNEISEKSEIFDDQFSVERPDGSNFTLKIRSTKLEDSAMYFCASQRLGANSMFFGEGSRLTVL.

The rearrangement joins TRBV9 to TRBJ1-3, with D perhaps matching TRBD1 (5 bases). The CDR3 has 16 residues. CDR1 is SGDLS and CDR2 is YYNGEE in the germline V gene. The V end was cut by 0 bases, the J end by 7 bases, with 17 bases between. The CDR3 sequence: CASSVESNTGWNTIYF. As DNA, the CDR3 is TGTGCCAGCAGCGTAGAGTCAAATACAGGATGGAACACCATATATTTT.

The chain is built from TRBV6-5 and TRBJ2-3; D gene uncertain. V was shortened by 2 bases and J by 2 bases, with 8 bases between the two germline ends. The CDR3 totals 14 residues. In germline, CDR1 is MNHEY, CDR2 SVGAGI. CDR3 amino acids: CASSYRGYTDTQYF. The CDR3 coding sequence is TGTGCCAGCAGTTACCGCGGCTACACAGATACGCAGTATTTT.

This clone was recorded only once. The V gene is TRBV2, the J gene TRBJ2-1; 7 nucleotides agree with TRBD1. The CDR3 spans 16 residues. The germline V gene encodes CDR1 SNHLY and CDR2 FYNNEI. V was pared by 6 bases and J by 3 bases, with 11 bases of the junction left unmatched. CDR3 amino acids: CASREPTGAGYNEQFF. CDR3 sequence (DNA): TGTGCCAGCAGGGAACCTACAGGGGCCGGCTACAATGAGCAGTTCTTC. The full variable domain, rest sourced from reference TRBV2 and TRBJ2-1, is EPEVTQTPSHQVTQMGQEVILRCVPISNHLYFYWYRQILGQKVEFLVSFYNNEISEKSEIFDDQFSVERPDGSNFTLKIRSTKLEDSAMYFCASREPTGAGYNEQFFGPGTRLTVL.

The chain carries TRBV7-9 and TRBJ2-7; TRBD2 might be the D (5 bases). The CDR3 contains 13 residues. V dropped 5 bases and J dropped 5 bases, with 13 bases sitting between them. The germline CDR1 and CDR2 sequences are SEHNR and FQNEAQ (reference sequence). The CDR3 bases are TGTGCCAGCAGCCTACTAGAGGCCAACGAGCAGTACTTC. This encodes CASSLLEANEQYF. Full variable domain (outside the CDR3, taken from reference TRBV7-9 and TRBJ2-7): DTGVSQNPRHKITKRGQNVTFRCDPISEHNRLYWYRQTLGQGPEFLTYFQNEAQLEKSRLLSDRFSAERPKGSFSTLEIQRTEQGDSAMYLCASSLLEANEQYFGPGTRLTVT.

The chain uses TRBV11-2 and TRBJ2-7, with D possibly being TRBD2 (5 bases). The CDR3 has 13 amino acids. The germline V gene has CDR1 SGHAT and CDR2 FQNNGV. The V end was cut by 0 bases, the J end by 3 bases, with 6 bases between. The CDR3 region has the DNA TGTGCCAGCAGCTTAGACGGACTCTACGAGCAGTACTTC. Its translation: CASSLDGLYEQYF.

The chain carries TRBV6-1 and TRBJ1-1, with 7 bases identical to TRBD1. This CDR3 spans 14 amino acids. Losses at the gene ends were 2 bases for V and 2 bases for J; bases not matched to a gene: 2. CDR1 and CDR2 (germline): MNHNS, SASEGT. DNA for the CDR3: TGTGCCAGCAGTGAACAGGGGGTTAACACTGAAGCTTTCTTT. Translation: CASSEQGVNTEAFF.

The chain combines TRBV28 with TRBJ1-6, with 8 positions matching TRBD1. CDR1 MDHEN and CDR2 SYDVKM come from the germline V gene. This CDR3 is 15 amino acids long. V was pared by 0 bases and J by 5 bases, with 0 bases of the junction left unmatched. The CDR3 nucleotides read TGTGCCAGCAGTTTATGGACAGGGGATAATTCACCCCTCCACTTT. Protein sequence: CASSLWTGDNSPLHF.

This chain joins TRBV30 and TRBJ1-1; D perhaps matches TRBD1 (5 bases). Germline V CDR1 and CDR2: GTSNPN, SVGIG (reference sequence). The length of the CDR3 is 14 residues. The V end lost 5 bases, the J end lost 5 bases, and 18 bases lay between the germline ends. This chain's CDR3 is CAWLTPGGVTEAFF. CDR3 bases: TGTGCCTGGCTGACCCCGGGGGGAGTTACTGAAGCTTTCTTT.

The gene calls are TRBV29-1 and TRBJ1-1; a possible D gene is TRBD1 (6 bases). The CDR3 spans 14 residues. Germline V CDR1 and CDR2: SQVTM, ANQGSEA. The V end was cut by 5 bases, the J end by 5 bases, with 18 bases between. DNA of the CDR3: TGCAGCGTTTCCCCGAGGGCAGGGGCAACTGAAGCTTTCTTT. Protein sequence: CSVSPRAGATEAFF.

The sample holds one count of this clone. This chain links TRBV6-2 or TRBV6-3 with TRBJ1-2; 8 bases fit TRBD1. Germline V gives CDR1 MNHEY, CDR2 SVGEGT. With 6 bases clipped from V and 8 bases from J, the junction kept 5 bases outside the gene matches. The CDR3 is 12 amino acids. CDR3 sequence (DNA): TGTGCCAGCAGCCAGGGGGCCAGGGGCTACACCTTC. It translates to CASSQGARGYTF.

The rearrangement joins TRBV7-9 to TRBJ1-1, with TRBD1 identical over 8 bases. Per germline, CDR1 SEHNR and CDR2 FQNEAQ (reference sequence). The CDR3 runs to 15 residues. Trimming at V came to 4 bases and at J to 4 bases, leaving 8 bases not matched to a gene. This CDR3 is CASSYGQGGTTEAFF. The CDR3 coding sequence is TGTGCCAGCAGCTACGGACAGGGTGGGACCACTGAAGCTTTCTTT.

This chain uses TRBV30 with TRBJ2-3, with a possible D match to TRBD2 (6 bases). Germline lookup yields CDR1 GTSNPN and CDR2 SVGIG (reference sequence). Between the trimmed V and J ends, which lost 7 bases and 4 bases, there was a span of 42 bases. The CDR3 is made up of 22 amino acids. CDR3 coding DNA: TGTGCCTTGGGCCGGGGGACTCCAGCAGCCCTGGGTTGGACTGTATCGGCAGATACGCAGTATTTT. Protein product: CALGRGTPAALGWTVSADTQYF. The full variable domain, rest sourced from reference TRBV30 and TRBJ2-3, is SQTIHQWPATLVQPVGSPLSLECTVEGTSNPNLYWYRQAAGRGLQLLFYSVGIGQISSEVPQNLSASRPQDRQFILSSKKLLLSDSGFYLCALGRGTPAALGWTVSADTQYFGPGTRLTVL.

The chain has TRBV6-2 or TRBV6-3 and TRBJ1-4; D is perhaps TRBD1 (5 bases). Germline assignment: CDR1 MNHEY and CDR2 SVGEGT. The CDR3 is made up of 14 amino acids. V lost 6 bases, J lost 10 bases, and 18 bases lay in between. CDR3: CASSTRRGAVKLFF. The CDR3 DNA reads TGTGCCAGCAGCACCCGACGAGGGGCGGTAAAACTGTTTTTT.

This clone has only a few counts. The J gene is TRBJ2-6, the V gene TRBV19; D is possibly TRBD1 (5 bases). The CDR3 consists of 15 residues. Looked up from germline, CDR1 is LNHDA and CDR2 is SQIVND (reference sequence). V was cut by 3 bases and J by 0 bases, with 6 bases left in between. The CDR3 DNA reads TGTGCCAGTAGTATCACAGGCTCTGGGGCCAACGTCCTGACTTTC. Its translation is CASSITGSGANVLTF.

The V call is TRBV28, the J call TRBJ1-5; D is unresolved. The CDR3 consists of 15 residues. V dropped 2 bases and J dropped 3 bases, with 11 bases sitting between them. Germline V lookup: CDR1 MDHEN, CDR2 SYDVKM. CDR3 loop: CASSLGPIINQPQHF. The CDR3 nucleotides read TGTGCCAGCAGTTTAGGACCGATTATCAATCAGCCCCAGCATTTT.

This CDR3 is CASSLTGREAFF. For the CDR3, the DNA is TGTGCCAGCAGTTTAACGGGGAGGGAGGCTTTCTTT. The chain has TRBV28 and TRBJ1-1; D ambiguous. The CDR3 is 12 amino acids. V lost 2 bases, J lost 11 bases, and 12 bases lay in between. Germline values: CDR1 MDHEN, CDR2 SYDVKM.

The CDR3 DNA is TGTGCCAGCAGTGAAGTAGGCAGGGTATATGGCTACACCTTC. This gives the protein CASSEVGRVYGYTF. The chain is built from TRBV6-1 and TRBJ1-2; maybe TRBD1 (5 bases). The CDR3 covers 14 residues. Germline CDR1 reads MNHNS; CDR2 reads SASEGT. The V and J ends lost 1 base and 5 bases respectively, with 11 bases between them.